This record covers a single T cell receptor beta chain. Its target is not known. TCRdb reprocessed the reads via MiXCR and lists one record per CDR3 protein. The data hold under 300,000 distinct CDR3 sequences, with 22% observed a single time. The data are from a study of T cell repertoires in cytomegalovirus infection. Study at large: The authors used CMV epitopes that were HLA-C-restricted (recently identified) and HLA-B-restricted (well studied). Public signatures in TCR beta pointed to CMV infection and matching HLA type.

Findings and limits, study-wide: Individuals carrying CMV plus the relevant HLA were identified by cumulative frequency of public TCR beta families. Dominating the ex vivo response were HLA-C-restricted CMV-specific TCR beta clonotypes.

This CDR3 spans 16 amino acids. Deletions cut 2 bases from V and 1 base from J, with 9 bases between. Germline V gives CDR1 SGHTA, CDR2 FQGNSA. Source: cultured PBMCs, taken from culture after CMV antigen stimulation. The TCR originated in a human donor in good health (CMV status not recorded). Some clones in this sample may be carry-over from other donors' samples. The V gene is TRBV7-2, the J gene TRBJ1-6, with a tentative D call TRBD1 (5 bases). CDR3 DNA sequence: TGTGCCAGCAGCTTATACAGGCAGTCCTATAATTCACCCCTCCACTTT. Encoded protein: CASSLYRQSYNSPLHF.